The rows below give T cell receptor beta chains drawn from one sample of a study of naive and memory T cell subsets. TCRdb itself ran the UMI-ligation and nested PCR reads through MiXCR, one entry per CDR3 protein. The table includes about 90,000 distinct CDR3 sequences, approximately 6.5% detected once. The sample comprised central memory CD4+ T cells from blood. These receptors came from a human donor in good health. CDR3s leave out the opening cysteine and the closing phenylalanine or tryptophan. Each record gives: J gene, D gene, V gene, CDR3 protein. The D gene is left open where the match is weak.

J: TRBJ2-3
D: -
V: TRBV28
CDR3: ASSALYRGATDTQY

J: TRBJ2-5
D: -
V: TRBV3-1
CDR3: ASSQGVLGTQY

J: TRBJ2-6
D: -
V: TRBV30
CDR3: AWSWGPGANVLT

J: TRBJ2-3
D: TRBD2
V: TRBV28
CDR3: ASSPPGLAGGQGDTQY

J: TRBJ2-1
D: -
V: TRBV7-3
CDR3: ASSLEGGHPYNEQF

J: TRBJ2-3
D: -
V: TRBV7-2
CDR3: ASSLGTSTDTQY

J: TRBJ2-2
D: TRBD2
V: TRBV7-2
CDR3: ASSPPWGGPNTGELF

J: TRBJ2-6
D: -
V: TRBV11-2
CDR3: ASSLDPGRAISGANVLT

J: TRBJ2-5
D: -
V: TRBV7-9
CDR3: ASGPTFIETQY

J: TRBJ2-1
D: -
V: TRBV5-1
CDR3: ASSLGGIAYNEQF

J: TRBJ1-6
D: -
V: TRBV7-2
CDR3: ASSHTGNNSPLH

J: TRBJ1-2
D: -
V: TRBV5-5
CDR3: ASSSLSGTGGYT

J: TRBJ2-1
D: -
V: TRBV18
CDR3: ASSRDNEQF

J: TRBJ2-2
D: -
V: TRBV7-8
CDR3: ASSLVRGTGELF

J: TRBJ1-1
D: -
V: TRBV10-3
CDR3: AISEFGNTEAF

J: TRBJ1-1
D: -
V: TRBV18
CDR3: ASSPALRNTEAF

J: TRBJ2-7
D: -
V: TRBV20-1
CDR3: SATVQHEQY

J: TRBJ2-1
D: -
V: TRBV6-2/TRBV6-3
CDR3: ASSYQVYEQF

J: TRBJ2-1
D: TRBD1
V: TRBV29-1
CDR3: SVYPNRGSSYNEQF

J: TRBJ2-4
D: -
V: TRBV4-3
CDR3: ASSQDAAGENIQY

J: TRBJ1-3
D: -
V: TRBV7-3
CDR3: ASSPDSGNTIY

J: TRBJ2-2
D: TRBD1
V: TRBV14
CDR3: ASSRRTGFNTGELF

J: TRBJ2-1
D: -
V: TRBV7-2
CDR3: ACSLSEGGFEQF

J: TRBJ1-6
D: -
V: TRBV6-1
CDR3: ASSAGPYNSPLH

J: TRBJ1-4
D: TRBD1
V: TRBV9
CDR3: ASNARGIWYEKLF

J: TRBJ2-5
D: TRBD2
V: TRBV2
CDR3: ASSSTSGRGRTQY

J: TRBJ2-3
D: -
V: TRBV7-2
CDR3: ASSPRSPRTDTQY

J: TRBJ1-1
D: -
V: TRBV24-1
CDR3: ATSGAGGDTEAF

J: TRBJ2-7
D: -
V: TRBV18
CDR3: ASSYINRDTEQY

J: TRBJ2-3
D: TRBD2
V: TRBV20-1
CDR3: SPKGTSETSDTQY

J: TRBJ2-1
D: -
V: TRBV12-3/TRBV12-4
CDR3: ASSILGNSYNEQF

J: TRBJ1-1
D: -
V: TRBV3-1
CDR3: ASSQATNTEAF

J: TRBJ1-1
D: -
V: TRBV20-1
CDR3: SVTPVLNANTEAF

J: TRBJ1-4
D: -
V: TRBV6-6
CDR3: ASSRDHEKLF

J: TRBJ2-3
D: -
V: TRBV20-1
CDR3: SATTTRTDTQY

J: TRBJ1-3
D: -
V: TRBV27
CDR3: ASSSTRSLSGNTIY

J: TRBJ2-2
D: TRBD1
V: TRBV20-1
CDR3: SASGTENTGELF

J: TRBJ1-3
D: -
V: TRBV4-3
CDR3: ASSQNSYGDTIY

J: TRBJ2-3
D: -
V: TRBV7-2
CDR3: ASSPQAGDGTDTQY

J: TRBJ2-3
D: -
V: TRBV1
CDR3: TSSQAPLLTSGKVDTQY

J: TRBJ2-2
D: -
V: TRBV7-8
CDR3: ASRTRDLNTGELF

J: TRBJ2-1
D: TRBD2
V: TRBV12-3/TRBV12-4
CDR3: ASSPTSGRNNEQF

J: TRBJ1-4
D: TRBD1
V: TRBV7-9
CDR3: ASSRGQGRI

J: TRBJ1-1
D: TRBD1
V: TRBV6-2/TRBV6-3
CDR3: ASSYSVRGRGEAF

J: TRBJ2-1
D: -
V: TRBV14
CDR3: ASSQDWGFNEQF